Listed below are T cell receptor beta chains from one sample, sequenced in a study of beta chain features in type 1 diabetes. Profiling relied on immunoSEQ multiplex PCR, and the TCRdb table lists in-frame clones only, not all of them. The sample lists under 950,000 clones; 17% were seen once. Sequenced sample: naive CD4+ T cells from blood. These receptors were obtained from a young woman in good health. Both conserved end residues are part of each CDR3. The order of the fields is V gene, D gene, J gene, clone size, CDR3 DNA, CDR3 protein. A D gene is named only where the DNA matches it firmly. Clone size is shown for a subset of rows, as once, few, many or a class of expanded clone.

>TRBV25-1|TRBD1|TRBJ2-3|few
TGTGCCAGCAGTACCCGACAGGGGGGAGGTGCAGATACGCAGTATTTT
CASSTRQGGGADTQYF
>TRBV15|TRBD2|TRBJ2-2|NA
TGTGCCACCAGCATTAGCGGGAGAAAGGCCGGGGAGCTGTTTTTT
CATSISGRKAGELFF
>TRBV27|NA|TRBJ2-7|NA
TGTGCCAGCAGTTTTGGGGTCATCGGGCCATACGAGCAGTACTTC
CASSFGVIGPYEQYF
>TRBV28|TRBD1|TRBJ1-2|NA
TGTGCCAGCACCCAGGACAGGGCTTATGGCTACACCTTC
CASTQDRAYGYTF
>TRBV5-6|TRBD2|TRBJ2-3|few
TGTGCCAGCAGCCGAACCCCCAGCGGGATCGATACGCAGTATTTT
CASSRTPSGIDTQYF
>TRBV7-2|NA|TRBJ2-7|NA
TGTGCCAGCAGCCCGCCAGCGACCGTCGGGCAGTACTTC
CASSPPATVGQYF
>TRBV21-1|NA|TRBJ2-7|NA
TGTGCCGGCACCAAAGGACCTGGCTACGAGCAGTACTTC
CAGTKGPGYEQYF
>TRBV5-4|NA|TRBJ2-1|NA
TGTGCCAGCAGCTTTACACAGGGTTCCTACAATGAGCAGTTCTTC
CASSFTQGSYNEQFF
>TRBV7-8|NA|TRBJ2-7|NA
TGTGCCAGCAGCTTGTCAGGTTCCACACTTCACTACGAGCAGTACTTC
CASSLSGSTLHYEQYF
>TRBV9|NA|TRBJ2-5|few
TGTGCCAGCAGCGTTGGGAGTGAAGAGACCCAGTACTTC
CASSVGSEETQYF
>TRBV28|NA|TRBJ2-2|NA
TGTGCCAGCAGCGCCATTCCCGTCCATGCTAGGGCGAACACCGGGGAGCTGTTTTTT
CASSAIPVHARANTGELFF
>TRBV6-5|NA|TRBJ1-1|few
TGTGCCAGCAGTTACTCGATGAACGTTGGACATTCTGAAGCTTTCTTT
CASSYSMNVGHSEAFF
>TRBV11-2|NA|TRBJ2-5|few
TGTGCCAGCAGCTTAGTATCAGGGGATGGGGAGACCCAGTACTTC
CASSLVSGDGETQYF
>TRBV28|NA|TRBJ1-2|NA
TGTGCCAGCAAGGTTTGGGAAACAGGCTATGGCTACACCTTC
CASKVWETGYGYTF
>TRBV7-2|NA|TRBJ2-7|few
TGTGCCAGCAGCAGAGACGGTTCCTACGAGCAGTACTTC
CASSRDGSYEQYF
>TRBV7-2|TRBD1|TRBJ2-1|few
TGTGCCAGCAGCTTAGGGACAGGGCACTACAATGAGCAGTTCTTC
CASSLGTGHYNEQFF
>TRBV4-2|TRBD1|TRBJ1-5|few
TGTGCCAGCAGCCAAGCGGGCTCGACAGGGACCCAGCACAATCAGCCCCAGCATTTT
CASSQAGSTGTQHNQPQHF
>TRBV6-5|NA|TRBJ2-1|few
TGTGCCAGCAGTTACTCGGGGCAGGGGAAGGGGAATGAGCAGTTCTTC
CASSYSGQGKGNEQFF
>TRBV29-1|NA|TRBJ1-2|few
TGCAGCGTTGAGAGGTTGGGCCGCGACTATGGCTACACCTTC
CSVERLGRDYGYTF
>TRBV7-9|NA|TRBJ2-3|NA
TGTGCCAGCAGCCTGGCTCACCGGACAGACTCCACAGATACGCAGTATTTT
CASSLAHRTDSTDTQYF
>TRBV18|TRBD1|TRBJ2-5|few
TGTGCCAGCTCACCCCGAAGGATGCGACAGGGGGCTATCCTGCAGGAGACCCAGTACTTC
CASSPRRMRQGAILQETQYF
>TRBV9|NA|TRBJ2-2|NA
TGTGCCAGCAGCGTGTGGGCTAGCGTGTCCGGGGAGCTGTTTTTT
CASSVWASVSGELFF
>TRBV28|NA|TRBJ1-2|few
TGTGCCAGCAGCCCGACCGGGGCGAACTATGGCTACACCTTC
CASSPTGANYGYTF
>TRBV10-3|NA|TRBJ1-1|NA
TGTGCCATCAGTGAAAAGACAGCTCTGAACACTGAAGCTTTCTTT
CAISEKTALNTEAFF
>TRBV6-5|NA|TRBJ2-5|few
TGTGCCAGCAGTTACCAGGTGTTAGGTCAAAAGACCCAGTACTTC
CASSYQVLGQKTQYF
>TRBV5-1|TRBD1|TRBJ2-1|few
TGCGCCAGCAGCTTATTAGGACAGGGGGCTGTTGGTGAGCAGTTCTTC
CASSLLGQGAVGEQFF
>TRBV7-9|NA|TRBJ2-1|NA
TGTGCCAGCAGCTTACAGGTTCCCAACAATGAGCAGTTCTTC
CASSLQVPNNEQFF
>TRBV28|NA|TRBJ2-7|few
TGTGCCAGCACTCCCGGTAGGGGCTCCCCCGAGCAGTACTTC
CASTPGRGSPEQYF
>TRBV19|TRBD1|TRBJ1-5|few
TGTGCCAGTACCGTTTCAGGGGGCGCCGATCAGCCCCAGCATTTT
CASTVSGGADQPQHF
>TRBV6-6|TRBD1|TRBJ1-5|NA
TGTGCCAGCAGTTACTCGAGGCAGGGGGATCAGCCCCAGCATTTT
CASSYSRQGDQPQHF
>TRBV19|NA|TRBJ1-1|NA
TGTGCCAGTAGTATAATCCCTGACAGGAACACTGAAGCTTTCTTT
CASSIIPDRNTEAFF
>TRBV5-1|TRBD1|TRBJ2-5|NA
TGCGCCAGCAGCTTGGGCCGGACAGGGGGCGCAACCCAGTACTTC
CASSLGRTGGATQYF
>TRBV25-1|NA|TRBJ1-2|few
TGTGCCAGCAGTGAATCGGGCAGGGTGGAGGGCTACACCTTC
CASSESGRVEGYTF
>TRBV7-6|TRBD2|TRBJ2-3|few
TGTGCCAGCAGCTTAGCGTTCGGGGGAGGGCCCGGCACAGATACGCAGTATTTT
CASSLAFGGGPGTDTQYF
>TRBV28|NA|TRBJ2-5|few
TGTGCCAGCAGTTTAAGCAGGACAGCCTACTTACTTCAAGAGACCCAGTACTTC
CASSLSRTAYLLQETQYF
>TRBV28|NA|TRBJ1-5|NA
TGTGCCAGCGGGAGGGGTGGCAATCAGCCCCAGCATTTT
CASGRGGNQPQHF
>TRBV2|NA|TRBJ2-2|few
TGTGCCAGCACTGACGCACGGACCGGGGAGCTGTTTTTT
CASTDARTGELFF
>TRBV5-4|TRBD2|TRBJ2-7|NA
TGTGCCAGCAGCTTGGCCGCTAGCGGAACCTACGAGCAGTACTTC
CASSLAASGTYEQYF
>TRBV11-2|TRBD1|TRBJ1-2|few
TGTGCCAGCAGCTTAAGAAGGGACAGGATTTCGGATGGCTACACCTTC
CASSLRRDRISDGYTF
>TRBV27|NA|TRBJ2-3|NA
TGTGCCAGCAGTGTAACAGGGCCAGATACGCAGTATTTT
CASSVTGPDTQYF
>TRBV7-3|NA|TRBJ2-3|few
TGTGCCAGCAGCTTAAGCGGCGTCGATACGCAGTATTTT
CASSLSGVDTQYF
>TRBV12-1|NA|TRBJ2-7|few
TGTGCCAGCAGCTTTGCGCTAGGAAAATATTACGAGCAGTACTTC
CASSFALGKYYEQYF
>TRBV4-3|TRBD1|TRBJ2-1|NA
TGCGCCAGCAGTCAACAATCCGGGACAGGGGGTTTGAGTGAGCAGTTCTTC
CASSQQSGTGGLSEQFF
>TRBV18|TRBD2|TRBJ2-5|once
TGTGCCAGCTCACCTAATCTAGCGGGTCCGCCAAAAGAGACCCAGTACTTC
CASSPNLAGPPKETQYF
>TRBV6-5|TRBD2|TRBJ2-1|NA
TGTGCCAGCAGTTACTCGGGACTAGAAGTCAATGAGCAGTTCTTC
CASSYSGLEVNEQFF
>TRBV19|TRBD1|TRBJ2-7|NA
TGTGCCAGTAGAAGGACAGGGGACTCCTACGAGCAGTACTTC
CASRRTGDSYEQYF
>TRBV5-1|NA|TRBJ2-7|few
TGCGCCAGCAGCCGCACAGGATTAGAGCAGTACTTC
CASSRTGLEQYF
>TRBV28|TRBD1|TRBJ1-1|few
TGTGCCAGCAGTTTATCCCAGGGGGCTGAAGCTTTCTTT
CASSLSQGAEAFF